These 29 T cell receptor beta chains were sequenced from one sample in a study of blood T cell repertoires in COVID-19. Here immunoSEQ multiplex PCR was the method, and the copy in TCRdb shows in-frame clones only, minus some. The table records about 250,000 clones, about four fifths of them present only once. Material: peripheral blood. The receptors shown here come from a man older than 75 with acute or convalescent COVID-19.

V is TRBV14 and J is TRBJ2-7; D not certain. In germline, CDR1 is SGHDN, CDR2 FVKESK. The CDR3 contains 15 residues. The V end was cut by 0 bases, the J end by 2 bases, with 11 bases between. The CDR3, as DNA: TGTGCCAGCAGCCAAGATGGGCTTCCAGCCTACGAGCAGTACTTC. Translation: CASSQDGLPAYEQYF.

The DNA for the CDR3 is TGTGCCAGTAGTTCCCCGACAGGGGCGGCTGAAGCTTTCTTT. The encoded protein is CASSSPTGAAEAFF. The genes are TRBV19 and TRBJ1-1, with 8 positions matching TRBD1. Germline V CDR1 and CDR2: LNHDA, SQIVND (reference sequence). CDR3 length: 14 amino acids. V shed 5 bases and J 6 bases; nucleotides not matched to a gene: 8.

V gene TRBV6-5 combines with J gene TRBJ2-6; no definite D call. V lost 5 bases, J lost 0 bases, and 8 bases lay in between. CDR1 is MNHEY and CDR2 is SVGAGI in the germline V gene. The CDR3 is 15 amino acids. CDR3 residues: CASSPQVSGANVLTF. CDR3 sequence (DNA): TGTGCCAGCAGTCCTCAGGTCTCTGGGGCCAACGTCCTGACTTTC.

V usage is TRBV4-1 and J usage is TRBJ2-7, with 8 bases fitting TRBD1. Germline V gene sequence: CDR1 MGHRA, CDR2 YSYEKL. V shed 0 bases and J 2 bases; nucleotides not matched to a gene: 6. The CDR3 consists of 16 residues. CDR3 bases: TGCGCCAGCAGCCAAGAATCAAGGACAGGGACCTACGAGCAGTACTTC. It is translated as CASSQESRTGTYEQYF.

For this clone: Other DNA sequences in the sample encode the same CDR3. This chain uses TRBV11-2 with TRBJ2-1, with 7 bases that match TRBD1. V shed 1 base and J 3 bases; nucleotides not matched to a gene: 0. The germline V gene has CDR1 SGHAT and CDR2 FQNNGV. The CDR3 runs to 14 residues. CDR3 in DNA: TGTGCCAGCAGCTTAGGACAGGGCTACAATGAGCAGTTCTTC. It specifies CASSLGQGYNEQFF.

The rearrangement joins TRBV5-1 to TRBJ2-7; 8 bases map to TRBD1. The germline V gene encodes CDR1 SGHRS and CDR2 YFSETQ. The CDR3 consists of 14 residues. Germline trimming cut 2 bases from V and 5 bases from J; bases unmatched to any gene: 6. CDR3 protein: CASSFDRGKDEQYF. DNA of the CDR3: TGCGCCAGCAGCTTTGACAGGGGCAAGGACGAGCAGTACTTC. The full variable domain, in which reference TRBV5-1 and TRBJ2-7 provide the parts outside the CDR3, is KAGVTQTPRYLIKTRGQQVTLSCSPISGHRSVSWYQQTPGQGLQFLFEYFSETQRNKGNFPGRFSGRQFSNSRSEMNVSTLELGDSALYLCASSFDRGKDEQYFGPGTRLTVT.

The chain recombines TRBV19 with TRBJ1-1; D is uncertain. Germline CDR1 and CDR2: LNHDA and SQIVND (reference sequence). This CDR3 region has 15 residues. Trimming pared 6 bases from V and 1 base from J, leaving 15 bases between. The CDR3 DNA sequence: TGTGCCAGTAGGGGAGGGCCCCTCGAGAACACTGAAGCTTTCTTT. It specifies CASRGGPLENTEAFF. The complete variable domain, with remaining parts taken from reference TRBV19 and TRBJ1-1, reads DGGITQSPKYLFRKEGQNVTLSCEQNLNHDAMYWYRQDPGQGLRLIYYSQIVNDFQKGDIAEGYSVSREKKESFPLTVTSAQKNPTAFYLCASRGGPLENTEAFFGQGTRLTVV.

This chain uses TRBV5-8 with TRBJ2-1; 7 positions match TRBD1. The CDR3 extends over 13 amino acids. Germline V gene data show CDR1 as SGHTS and CDR2 as YDEGEE. V lost 3 bases to trimming and J lost 8 bases; unmatched junction nucleotides: 5. CDR3 in amino acids: CASSSYRGDEQFF. CDR3 coding DNA: TGTGCCAGCAGCTCCTACAGGGGCGATGAGCAGTTCTTC.

The chain couples TRBV19 to TRBJ2-3, with D perhaps matching TRBD2 (5 bases). The V gene lost 5 bases and the J gene lost 0 bases, with 9 bases spanning the gap. Germline CDR1 LNHDA, CDR2 SQIVND (reference sequence). The CDR3 covers 14 residues. CDR3 sequence: CASSYGGSTDTQYF. In nucleotides, the CDR3 is TGTGCCAGTAGTTACGGAGGTAGCACAGATACGCAGTATTTT.

The chain couples TRBV2 to TRBJ1-4; 8 positions match TRBD1. Germline V CDR1 and CDR2: SNHLY, FYNNEI. The CDR3 runs to 13 residues. Germline trimming cut 8 bases from V and 7 bases from J; bases unmatched to any gene: 6. CDR3 sequence (DNA): TGTGCCAGCCACGGACAGGGTGTTGAAAAACTGTTTTTT. Protein product: CASHGQGVEKLFF.

This clone occurred once. V and J are TRBV11-2 and TRBJ2-2; 10 nucleotides align to TRBD1. This CDR3 contains 15 residues. Per germline, CDR1 SGHAT and CDR2 FQNNGV. The J segment lost 1 base and the V segment lost 6 bases, leaving 2 bases of the junction unmatched. The CDR3 loop reads CASRGDRGNTGELFF. The CDR3 nucleotides are TGTGCCAGCAGGGGGGACAGGGGGAACACCGGGGAGCTGTTTTTT.

This sequence joins TRBV6-5 and TRBJ2-2; 12 nucleotides line up with TRBD2. CDR1 is MNHEY, CDR2 SVGAGI, per germline. V lost 6 bases to trimming and J lost 7 bases; unmatched junction nucleotides: 6. The CDR3 sequence is 15 residues long. The CDR3 DNA reads as TGTGCCAGCAGGAGGACTAGCGGGGAGTTCGGGGAGCTGTTTTTT. It specifies CASRRTSGEFGELFF.

The chain recombines TRBV4-1 with TRBJ2-1, with 9 bases identical to TRBD2. The V and J ends lost 0 bases and 6 bases, in that order; junction bases with no gene match: 9. CDR3 length: 17 amino acids. In germline, CDR1 is MGHRA, CDR2 YSYEKL. The CDR3 protein is CASSQEFWASGTNEQFF. In DNA form, the CDR3 reads TGCGCCAGCAGCCAAGAATTTTGGGCTAGCGGGACCAATGAGCAGTTCTTC.

This sequence joins TRBV19 and TRBJ2-7; 14 positions match TRBD2. Per germline, CDR1 LNHDA and CDR2 SQIVND (reference sequence). V lost 6 bases and J lost 4; bases outside the gene matches: 20. The CDR3 sequence is 20 residues long. The CDR3 region has the DNA TGTGCCAGTAGCCCTCATCCTCCGGGACTAGCGGGAGTCACTGGGTACGAGCAGTACTTC. Translation: CASSPHPPGLAGVTGYEQYF.

V is TRBV14 and J is TRBJ2-3, with TRBD2 matching over 10 bases. In germline, CDR1 is SGHDN, CDR2 FVKESK. This CDR3 comprises 15 residues. J lost 4 bases, V lost 3 bases, and 4 bases had no gene match. The CDR3 sequence is CASSHRTSGPDTQYF. CDR3 nucleotides: TGTGCCAGCAGCCACCGGACTAGCGGACCAGATACGCAGTATTTT.

V is TRBV5-6 and J is TRBJ1-1; 9 positions agree with TRBD1. The length of the CDR3 is 16 residues. V dropped 4 bases and J dropped 3; count of bases not matched to a gene: 10. Per the germline V gene, CDR1 is SGHDT and CDR2 is YYEEEE. The CDR3 region is CASSPGQGWRHTEAFF. The CDR3 DNA reads TGTGCCAGCAGCCCGGGACAGGGATGGAGACACACTGAAGCTTTCTTT.

J is TRBJ2-2 and V is TRBV10-2, with 7 positions matching TRBD2. V gave up 7 bases and J gave up 5 bases; unmatched junction bases: 7. The CDR3 runs 14 residues. Germline values: CDR1 WSHSY, CDR2 SAAADI. CDR3 DNA sequence: TGCGCCAGCAAGGGCGGGAGTGAGACCGGGGAGCTGTTTTTT. It encodes CASKGGSETGELFF.

CDR3 loop: CAWSATGQGNSNTEAFF. CDR3 nucleotide sequence: TGTGCCTGGAGCGCTACTGGACAGGGTAACTCAAACACTGAAGCTTTCTTT. The rearrangement links TRBV30 to TRBJ1-1, with TRBD1 identical over 8 bases. Per germline, CDR1 GTSNPN and CDR2 SVGIG (reference sequence). With 3 bases clipped from V and 2 bases from J, the junction kept 14 bases outside the gene matches. The CDR3 runs to 17 residues.

The V and J genes are TRBV4-2 and TRBJ1-6, with D perhaps matching TRBD1 (5 bases). V gave up 0 bases and J gave up 8 bases, with 14 bases separating them. CDR3 length equals 16 residues. Per the germline V gene, CDR1 is LGHNA and CDR2 is YNFKEQ. The chain's CDR3 is CASSQDGYRYYSPLHF. The CDR3 DNA sequence: TGTGCCAGCAGCCAAGACGGATACAGGTACTATTCACCCCTCCACTTT.

This clone was detected a few times. The rearrangement links TRBV28 to TRBJ2-7, with 7 bases matching TRBD2. V dropped 6 bases and J dropped 9; count of bases not matched to a gene: 11. CDR1 MDHEN and CDR2 SYDVKM come from the germline V gene. This CDR3 comprises 13 residues. The CDR3 DNA sequence: TGTGCCAGCAGCCACGGGACGACGGGGGGGCAGTACTTC. The encoded protein is CASSHGTTGGQYF.

The rearrangement joins TRBV3-1 (or the pseudogene TRBV3-2) to TRBJ2-1; 12 bases map to TRBD2. The CDR3 is 16 amino acids. The junction had 1 base not matched to a gene; V was cut back by 3 bases and J by 1 base. Germline V gives CDR1 LGHDT, CDR2 YNNKEL (reference sequence). The CDR3 DNA reads TGTGCCAGCAGCCAGGGGACTAGCGGGTCCTACAATGAGCAGTTCTTC. Amino acid sequence: CASSQGTSGSYNEQFF.

This rearrangement joins TRBV7-9 to TRBJ2-7; weak D call: TRBD2 (5 bases). Germline V lookup: CDR1 SEHNR, CDR2 FQNEAQ (reference sequence). The ends were cut back, 4 bases at V and 0 bases at J, with 13 bases in the middle. The CDR3 contains 15 residues. In DNA form, the CDR3 reads TGTGCCAGCAGCTCCGCCCGGGGTAGCTCCTACGAGCAGTACTTC. Amino acid sequence: CASSSARGSSYEQYF.

The chain uses TRBV27 and TRBJ1-2; D remains ambiguous. This CDR3 has 14 amino acids. Looked up from germline, CDR1 is MNHEY and CDR2 is SMNVEV (reference sequence). V was cut by 2 bases and J by 5 bases, with 12 bases left in between. CDR3 sequence: CASSLVASSYGYTF. CDR3 sequence (DNA): TGTGCCAGCAGTTTAGTGGCTTCTAGTTATGGCTACACCTTC.

This clone was seen only a few times. The J gene is TRBJ2-7, the V gene TRBV5-6, with TRBD2 matching over 15 bases. The CDR3 has 18 residues. CDR1 and CDR2 (germline): SGHDT, YYEEEE. J gave up 2 bases and V 4 bases, and 10 bases lay outside the gene matches. CDR3 region: CASSPGLAGGHPTYEQYF. CDR3 nucleotides: TGTGCCAGCAGCCCGGGACTAGCGGGAGGACATCCTACCTACGAGCAGTACTTC.

V is TRBV15 and J is TRBJ1-1, with D tentatively TRBD1 (5 bases). V lost 3 bases, J lost 0 bases, and 11 bases lay in between. The CDR3 totals 15 residues. In germline, CDR1 is LNHNV, CDR2 YYDKDF (reference sequence). The CDR3 loop reads CATSSTTAMNTEAFF. The CDR3 region has the DNA TGTGCCACCAGCAGCACGACAGCAATGAACACTGAAGCTTTCTTT.

V and J are TRBV29-1 and TRBJ2-3, with 12 positions matching TRBD2. This CDR3 contains 16 residues. Germline V gene data show CDR1 as SQVTM and CDR2 as ANQGSEA. CDR3 bases: TGCAGTGTCGAGACTAGCGGGAGAGTCCGCACAGATACGCAGTATTTT. Its translation is CSVETSGRVRTDTQYF.

This sequence joins TRBV7-2 and TRBJ1-2; 8 bases line up with TRBD1. The CDR3 sequence is 13 residues long. Germline values: CDR1 SGHTA, CDR2 FQGNSA. Losses at the gene ends were 3 bases for V and 7 bases for J; bases not matched to a gene: 4. CDR3 region: CASSFTGGSGYTF. Here the CDR3 DNA reads TGTGCCAGCAGCTTTACAGGGGGTAGTGGCTACACCTTC. Drawing the rest from reference TRBV7-2 and TRBJ1-2, the complete variable domain is GAGVSQSPSNKVTEKGKDVELRCDPISGHTALYWYRQSLGQGLEFLIYFQGNSAPDKSGLPSDRFSAERTGGSVSTLTIQRTQQEDSAVYLCASSFTGGSGYTFGSGTRLTVV.

Only one count was recorded for this clone. The chain links TRBV5-1 to TRBJ1-1, with D perhaps TRBD1 (5 bases). Germline lookup yields CDR1 SGHRS and CDR2 YFSETQ. The CDR3 sequence is 15 residues long. Trimming removed 1 base at V and 4 bases at J, with 14 bases between. The CDR3 here is CASSLPRGESTEAFF. The DNA for the CDR3 is TGCGCCAGCAGCTTGCCGCGGGGCGAGAGCACTGAAGCTTTCTTT. Variable domain in full (rest from reference TRBV5-1 and TRBJ1-1): KAGVTQTPRYLIKTRGQQVTLSCSPISGHRSVSWYQQTPGQGLQFLFEYFSETQRNKGNFPGRFSGRQFSNSRSEMNVSTLELGDSALYLCASSLPRGESTEAFFGQGTRLTVV.

The V gene is TRBV19, the J gene TRBJ1-5; 9 bases match TRBD1. J was trimmed by 4 bases and V by 6 bases; bases with no gene match: 7. The CDR3 length is 15 residues. CDR1 and CDR2 (germline): LNHDA, SQIVND (reference sequence). CDR3 loop: CASRRTGGRNQPQHF. The CDR3 bases are TGTGCCAGTAGACGAACAGGGGGCAGGAATCAGCCCCAGCATTTT.